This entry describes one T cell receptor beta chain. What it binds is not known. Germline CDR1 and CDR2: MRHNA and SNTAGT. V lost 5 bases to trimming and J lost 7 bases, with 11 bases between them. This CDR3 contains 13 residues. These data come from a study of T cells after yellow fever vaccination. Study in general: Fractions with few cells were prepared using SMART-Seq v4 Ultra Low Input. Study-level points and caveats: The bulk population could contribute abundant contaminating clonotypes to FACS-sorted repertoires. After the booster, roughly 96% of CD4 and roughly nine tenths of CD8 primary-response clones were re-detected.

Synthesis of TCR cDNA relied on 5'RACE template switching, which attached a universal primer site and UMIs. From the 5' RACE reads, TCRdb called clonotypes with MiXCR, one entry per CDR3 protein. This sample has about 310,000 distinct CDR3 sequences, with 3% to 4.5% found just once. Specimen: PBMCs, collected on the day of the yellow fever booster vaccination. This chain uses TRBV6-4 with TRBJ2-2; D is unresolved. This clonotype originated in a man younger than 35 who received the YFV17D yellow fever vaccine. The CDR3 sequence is CASSPYRNGELFF. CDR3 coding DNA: TGTGCCAGCAGTCCGTACCGTAACGGGGAGCTGTTTTTT.